The source of this TCR beta chain is a study of blood T cell repertoires in COVID-19 (dated by TCRdb to 2018 to 2021). With regard to the full study: The collaborator samples originated in the United States, Italy and Spain and spanned the acute and convalescent phases of COVID-19. Nearly every sample came with metadata listing a de-identified subject ID, COVID-19 status, age in years and sex. Samples came from the ongoing ImmuneRACE study (first 160 participants) plus 1,254 subjects from 6 global collaborators. Where HLA class I and class II types were available, the types were taken from metadata supplied by the sample provider, not from assay-based typing. The material from the prospective study consisted of cDNA or gDNA derived from T cells, B-cell-depleted T cells, or PBMCs. The repertoires were released in a freely available public database intended as a resource for research on the immune response to SARS-CoV-2. Deeply sampled blood TCRbeta repertoires from subjects exposed to, actively infected with, or recovered from COVID-19 were included in the dataset. Points the paper makes about the study in general: Clinical and demographic metadata were provided uncurated, with the amount varying by source and participant.

About this clone itself: The antigen it binds to is not known. No per-base quality is available; no much larger clone lies one base away.

The collaborating institutions used their own protocols to collect whole blood in K2EDTA tubes. For TCRbeta analysis, collaborator samples were shipped as frozen whole blood, as isolated PBMCs, or as DNA extracted from either sample type. The cysteine opens and the phenylalanine closes a CDR3 of 14 amino acids. The CDR3 DNA has 42 bases and is translated from base 1. For CDR1 and CDR2, the germline V gene (reference sequence) lists SEHNR and FQNEAQ. V drops 8 bases and J drops 1 base, leaving 14 bases in between. TCRbeta CDR3 regions were amplified from genomic DNA by means of the immunoSEQ Assay, a bias-controlled multiplex PCR. Per the authors' processing: Within the assay, amplification of reference gene primers was used to estimate how many nucleated cells each sample contained. To quantify the absolute abundance of each unique TCRbeta CDR3 rearrangement, sequence reads were collapsed and filtered. For each sample, productive Simpson clonality was calculated as the square root of Simpson's diversity index across productive rearrangements. Imported from immuneACCESS, the table was reduced by TCRdb to in-frame sequences with V and J called. These copies leave out some clones; in studies compared against another copy, an unresolved V gene accounts for under half, and the cause of the remainder is not known. V, J and clone size are those of that table, while D and trimming were read from the DNA. This sample has about 270,000 clones in its table, and about 89% of those were observed once. The biggest ten clones account for around 8.8% of the sample.

The sequencing input was peripheral blood. This chain joins TRBV7-9 to TRBJ1-1, with TRBD1 tentatively as D gene (6 bases match). The sequence came from a man aged 40-50 years with active or convalescent COVID-19. This receptor carries the CDR3 CASSWGRGNTEAFF. The sequenced DNA is TGTGCCAGCTCGTGGGGCAGGGGGAACACTGAAGCTTTCTTT.